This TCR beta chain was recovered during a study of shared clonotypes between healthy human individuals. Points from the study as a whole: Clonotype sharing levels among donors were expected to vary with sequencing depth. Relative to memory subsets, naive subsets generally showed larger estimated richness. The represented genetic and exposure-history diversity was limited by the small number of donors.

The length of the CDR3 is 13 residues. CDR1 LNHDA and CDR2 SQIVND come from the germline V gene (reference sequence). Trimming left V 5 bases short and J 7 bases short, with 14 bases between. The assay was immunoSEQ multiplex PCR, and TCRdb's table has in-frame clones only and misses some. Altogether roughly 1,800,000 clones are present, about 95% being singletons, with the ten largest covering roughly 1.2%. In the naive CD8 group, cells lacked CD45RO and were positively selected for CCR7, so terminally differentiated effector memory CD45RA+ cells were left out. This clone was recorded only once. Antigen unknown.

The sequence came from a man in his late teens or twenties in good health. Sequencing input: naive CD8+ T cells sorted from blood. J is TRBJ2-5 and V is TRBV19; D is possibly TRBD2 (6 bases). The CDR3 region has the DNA TGTGCCAGTAGTTCGGCGGAGGGCGGGACCCAGTACTTC. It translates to CASSSAEGGTQYF.